A selection of T cell receptor beta chains follows, all from one sample in a study of tumor and adjacent non-tumor tissue in lung cancer. One entry per CDR3 protein, called by TCRdb with MiXCR from the multiplex PCR reads. The data show some 78,000 distinct CDR3 sequences, roughly 80% seen once. Sequenced input: lung tumor tissue. The source of these receptors is a woman aged 50 to 60 with non-small cell lung cancer. Both conserved end residues are part of each CDR3. The order of the fields is clone size, V gene, J gene, D gene, CDR3 protein, CDR3 DNA. A D gene is named only where the DNA matches it firmly. Rows give clone size only sometimes, using once, few, many, or a class for an expanded clone.

.,TRBV11-2,TRBJ2-7,.,CVSSSTEPGPRDEQYF,TGTGTCAGCAGCTCCACAGAGCCCGGGCCGCGGGACGAGCAGTACTTC
.,TRBV5-4,TRBJ2-5,TRBD1,CASGDGTGPVETQYF,TGTGCCAGCGGCGACGGGACAGGACCAGTCGAGACCCAGTACTTC
.,TRBV5-1,TRBJ2-2,.,CASSLDQGSNTGELFF,TGCGCCAGCAGCTTGGACCAGGGGTCGAACACCGGGGAGCTATTTTTT
medium-sized,TRBV6-5,TRBJ2-2,.,CASSPWGAGTGELFF,TGTGCCAGCAGCCCGTGGGGGGCCGGCACCGGGGAGCTGTTTTTT
.,TRBV28,TRBJ1-2,.,CASSLSGHGYGHTF,TGTGCCAGCAGCCTCTCGGGACATGGCTATGGCCACACCTTC
.,TRBV11-1,TRBJ2-7,TRBD1,CAGSHWDSSYDQYF,TGTGCCGGCAGTCACTGGGACAGCTCCTACGACCAGTACTTC
.,TRBV6-5,TRBJ1-4,TRBD1,CASGTGGGDEKLFF,TGTGCCAGCGGGACAGGGGGCGGTGATGAAAAACTGTTTTTT
.,TRBV18,TRBJ1-2,TRBD1,CASLAGTGGYYGYTF,TGTGCCAGCTTAGCCGGGACAGGGGGATACTATGGCTACACCTTC
many,TRBV4-2,TRBJ2-5,TRBD2,CASSQLLAGNQETQYF,TGTGCCAGCAGCCAATTACTAGCGGGGAACCAAGAGACCCAGTACTTC
.,TRBV6-6,TRBJ2-4,.,CASGYGTVDGSSKNIQYF,TGTGCCAGCGGTTACGGTACCGTGGACGGTTCTTCCAAAAACATTCAGTACTTC
.,TRBV12-3/TRBV12-4,TRBJ2-5,TRBD2,CASSRLAGTQTQYF,TGTGCCAGCAGCCGACTAGCGGGAACTCAGACCCAGTACTTC
.,TRBV4-2,TRBJ2-1,TRBD2,CAISQSPSGKDEQIF,TGTGCCATCAGCCAATCCCCTAGCGGGAAGGATGAGCAGATCTTC
.,TRBV11-3,TRBJ2-1,.,CASIPSSTGRGSNVQFF,TGTGCCAGCATCCCCTCTTCGACAGGGCGGGGGTCCAATGTGCAGTTCTTC
.,TRBV6-1,TRBJ2-1,TRBD1,CASSAPGGGEINEKFF,TGTGCCAGCAGCGCTCCAGGGGGCGGCGAGATCAATGAGAAGTTCTTC
.,TRBV12-3/TRBV12-4,TRBJ1-5,.,CASSLSRNQSQHF,TGTGCCAGCAGTTTGAGTCGAAATCAGTCCCAGCATTTT
.,TRBV6-1,TRBJ1-5,.,CDSSLYINQPQHF,TGTGACAGTAGCCTTTATATCAATCAGCCCCAACATTTT
.,TRBV20-1,TRBJ2-5,.,CSAQPGVCRQETQYF,TGCAGTGCTCAACCGGGAGTGTGTAGACAAGAGACCCAGTACTTC